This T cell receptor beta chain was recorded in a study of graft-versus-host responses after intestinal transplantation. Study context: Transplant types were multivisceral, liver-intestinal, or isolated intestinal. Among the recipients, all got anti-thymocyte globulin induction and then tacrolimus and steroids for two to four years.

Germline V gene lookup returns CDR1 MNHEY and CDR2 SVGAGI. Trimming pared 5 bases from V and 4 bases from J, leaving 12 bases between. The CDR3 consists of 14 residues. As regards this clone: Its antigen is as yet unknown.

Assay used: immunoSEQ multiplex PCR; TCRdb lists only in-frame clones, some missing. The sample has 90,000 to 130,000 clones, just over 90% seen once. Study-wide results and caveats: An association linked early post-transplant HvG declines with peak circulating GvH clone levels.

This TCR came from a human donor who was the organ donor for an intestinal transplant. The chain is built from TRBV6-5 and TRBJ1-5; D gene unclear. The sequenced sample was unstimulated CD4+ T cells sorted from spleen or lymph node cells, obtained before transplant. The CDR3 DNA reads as TGTGCCAGCAGTCCGGAAAGGAGTAATCAGCCCCAGCATTTT. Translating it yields CASSPERSNQPQHF.